This TCR beta chain is from a study of T cells in tuberculosis. For the study at large: The T cells targeted glucose monomycolate, a mycobacterial lipid, via CD1B.

Trimming took 4 bases from V and 4 from J; bases not matched to a gene: 4. The CDR3 spans 13 residues. Per the germline V gene, CDR1 is SGHNT and CDR2 is YYREEE (reference sequence). No alpha-beta pairing information exists for these sequences. Clones were read by immunoSEQ multiplex PCR, and TCRdb kept only the in-frame ones, dropping some. The data contain roughly 59,000 clones, approximately 81% of them seen just once; the ten biggest clones take up 10% to 15%. After thawing and overnight rest, PBMC were stained with GMM-loaded CD1B tetramer, viability dye and anti-CD3 for sorting. The CD1B tetramers carried C32 glucose monomycolate purified from Rhodococcus equi. From each donor, about 100,000 tetramer-negative cells were sorted.

The sequence derives from an adult woman with latent tuberculosis. The sample was CD1b-GMM tetramer-negative cells sorted from PBMCs. The chain uses TRBV5-4 and TRBJ2-7, with 8 bases that match TRBD1. The CDR3, as DNA: TGTGCCAGCAGCAGGCAGGGGGCGTACGAGCAGTACTTC. Translation gives CASSRQGAYEQYF.